The sequence of this T cell receptor beta chain was determined in a study of blood T cell repertoires in COVID-19. Across the study: Samples taken during acute and convalescent COVID-19 were collected in the United States, Italy and Spain. T cells, B-cell-depleted T cells, or PBMCs provided the cDNA or gDNA that served as material.

Authors' methods: For nucleated cells, counts were estimated from reference gene primer amplification. Produced via immunoSEQ multiplex PCR; TCRdb's table is partial and in-frame only. V and J calls and clone size are as listed in that table; D and trimming were resolved from the DNA. The table shows around 130,000 clones, with roughly 90% occurring only once. CDR3 size: 15 residues. The V segment lost 0 bases and the J segment 6 bases; nucleotides outside the gene matches: 7. Per germline, CDR1 MNHEY and CDR2 SVGAGI. The sequenced material came from peripheral blood. The receptor's source is a man in his 70s with active COVID-19. The chain joins TRBV6-5 to TRBJ2-5; 7 nucleotides align to TRBD2. The CDR3 DNA follows: TGTGCCAGCAGTTACTCGACGGCGGGAGTACAGACCCAGTACTTC. Translating gives CASSYSTAGVQTQYF.